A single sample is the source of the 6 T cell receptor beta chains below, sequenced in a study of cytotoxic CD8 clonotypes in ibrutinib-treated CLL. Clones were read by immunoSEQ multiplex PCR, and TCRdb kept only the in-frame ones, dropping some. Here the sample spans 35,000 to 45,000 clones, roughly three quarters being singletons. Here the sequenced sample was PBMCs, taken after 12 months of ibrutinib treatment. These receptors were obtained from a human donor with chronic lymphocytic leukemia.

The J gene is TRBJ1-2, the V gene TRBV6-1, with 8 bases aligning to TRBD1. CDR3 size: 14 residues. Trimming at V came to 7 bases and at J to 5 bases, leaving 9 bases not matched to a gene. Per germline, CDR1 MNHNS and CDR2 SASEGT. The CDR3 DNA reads TGTGCCAGCAAGAGGACAGGGAGTGTTTATGGCTACACCTTC. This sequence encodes CASKRTGSVYGYTF.

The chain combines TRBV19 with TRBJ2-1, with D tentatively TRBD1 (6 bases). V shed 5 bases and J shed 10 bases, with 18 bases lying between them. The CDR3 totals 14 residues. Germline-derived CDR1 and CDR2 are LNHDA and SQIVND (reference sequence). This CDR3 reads CASSFRDNLGEQFF. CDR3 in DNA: TGTGCCAGTAGTTTCCGGGACAACCTAGGGGAGCAGTTCTTC.

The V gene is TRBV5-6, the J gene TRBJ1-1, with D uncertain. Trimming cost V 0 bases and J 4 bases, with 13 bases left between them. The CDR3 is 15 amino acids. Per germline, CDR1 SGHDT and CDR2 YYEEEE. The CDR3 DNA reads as TGTGCCAGCAGCTTGGTTCCGGTGGGGAGCACTGAAGCTTTCTTT. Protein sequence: CASSLVPVGSTEAFF.

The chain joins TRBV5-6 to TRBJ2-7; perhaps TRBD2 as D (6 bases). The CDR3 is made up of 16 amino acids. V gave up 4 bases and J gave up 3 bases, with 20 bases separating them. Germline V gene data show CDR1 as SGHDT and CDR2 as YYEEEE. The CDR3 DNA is TGTGCCAGCAGCCCGGAACCGTGGGGGGACGGCTACGAGCAGTACTTC. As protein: CASSPEPWGDGYEQYF.

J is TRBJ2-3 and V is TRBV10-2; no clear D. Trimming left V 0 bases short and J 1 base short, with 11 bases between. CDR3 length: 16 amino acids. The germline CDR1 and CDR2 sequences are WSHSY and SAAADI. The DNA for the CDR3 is TGCGCCAGCAGTGAGTCGTTGGGCCTAGGCACAGATACGCAGTATTTT. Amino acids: CASSESLGLGTDTQYF.

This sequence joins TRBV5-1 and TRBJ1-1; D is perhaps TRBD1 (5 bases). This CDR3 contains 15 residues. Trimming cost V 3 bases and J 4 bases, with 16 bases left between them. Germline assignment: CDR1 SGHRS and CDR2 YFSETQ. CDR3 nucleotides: TGCGCCAGCAGCTCCCGGGAGGGGTTGGGCACTGAAGCTTTCTTT. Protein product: CASSSREGLGTEAFF.